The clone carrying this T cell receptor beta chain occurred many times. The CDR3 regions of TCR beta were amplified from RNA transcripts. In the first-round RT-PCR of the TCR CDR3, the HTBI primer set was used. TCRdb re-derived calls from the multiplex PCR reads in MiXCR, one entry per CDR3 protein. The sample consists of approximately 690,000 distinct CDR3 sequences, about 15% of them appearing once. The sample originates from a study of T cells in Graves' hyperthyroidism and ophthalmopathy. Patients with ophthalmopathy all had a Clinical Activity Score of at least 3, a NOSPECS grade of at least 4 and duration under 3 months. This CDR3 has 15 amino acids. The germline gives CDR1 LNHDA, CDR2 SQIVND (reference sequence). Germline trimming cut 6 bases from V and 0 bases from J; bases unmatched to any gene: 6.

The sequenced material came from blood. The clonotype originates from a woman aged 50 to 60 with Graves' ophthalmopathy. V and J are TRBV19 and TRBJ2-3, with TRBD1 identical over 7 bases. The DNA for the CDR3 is TGTGCCAGTAGACCAAGGGGGCCAAGCACAGATACGCAGTATTTT. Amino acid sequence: CASRPRGPSTDTQYF.